This T cell receptor (beta chain) was retrieved from a study of blood T cell repertoires in COVID-19. Study-wide context: The origin of the acute and convalescent COVID-19 samples was the United States, Italy and Spain. Nucleic acid was either cDNA or gDNA, and it came from T cells, B-cell-depleted T cells, or PBMCs.

Original processing methods: Reference gene primers were amplified, and this amplification served to estimate nucleated cell counts. Generated by immunoSEQ multiplex PCR, the TCRdb table keeps only in-frame clones and is missing some. V, J and clone size reflect that table, while D and trimming were determined from the DNA. The data show about 220,000 clones, roughly 86% seen once. The CDR3 sequence is 13 residues long. The germline V gene has CDR1 GTSNPN and CDR2 SVGIG (reference sequence). The J segment lost 9 bases and the V segment lost 5 bases, leaving 6 bases of the junction unmatched. The origin of this receptor is a woman aged 25 to 39 who had recovered from COVID-19. The sample consisted of peripheral blood. The chain uses TRBV30 and TRBJ1-6; TRBD1 agrees at 8 bases. The CDR3 DNA sequence: TGTGCCTGGGAGACAGGGGAGCGTTCACCCCTCCACTTT. Its protein product is CAWETGERSPLHF.